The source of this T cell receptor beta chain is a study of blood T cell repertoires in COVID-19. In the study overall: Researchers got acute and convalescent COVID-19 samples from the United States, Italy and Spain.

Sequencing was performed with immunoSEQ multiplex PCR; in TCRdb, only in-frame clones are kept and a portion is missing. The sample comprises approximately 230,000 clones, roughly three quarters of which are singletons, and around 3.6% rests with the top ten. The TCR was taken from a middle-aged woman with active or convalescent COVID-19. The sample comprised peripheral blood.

The CDR3: CASSATGSGNSPLHF. CDR3 sequence (DNA): TGTGCCAGCAGCGCGACAGGGTCGGGAAATTCACCCCTCCACTTT. The chain links TRBV9 to TRBJ1-6; 7 nucleotides align to TRBD1. J gave up 7 bases and V 3 bases, and 7 bases lay outside the gene matches. The CDR3 is made up of 15 amino acids. The germline V gene has CDR1 SGDLS and CDR2 YYNGEE.